These 5 T cell receptor beta chains share one sample of origin, sequenced in a study of cytomegalovirus exposure and HLA in healthy donors. The PCR used 60 Vbeta and 13 Jbeta primers. Some clones are missing from TCRdb's copy, which holds only in-frame ones; the method was immunoSEQ multiplex PCR. The profile shows 55,000 to 75,000 clones, over 70% of them singletons. Sequenced sample: PBMCs. These receptors came from a human donor in good health.

This clone has only a few counts. The J gene is TRBJ1-1, the V gene TRBV27; 11 bases are a match to TRBD1. CDR3 length: 15 residues. Trimming took 7 bases from V and 5 from J; bases not matched to a gene: 9. Germline CDR1 is MNHEY and CDR2 is SMNVEV (reference sequence). CDR3 protein: CASILTGQGGTEAFF. Written as DNA, the CDR3 is TGTGCCAGCATCTTAACGGGACAGGGGGGGACTGAAGCTTTCTTT.

This clone was observed a few times. The gene calls are TRBV19 and TRBJ2-7, with TRBD1 matching over 10 bases. With V trimmed by 2 bases and J by 3 bases, 4 bases remained unmatched. CDR3 length: 15 amino acids. CDR1 LNHDA and CDR2 SQIVND come from the germline V gene (reference sequence). CDR3 DNA: TGTGCCAGTAGTATATCGGGACAGGGGAGCTACGAGCAGTACTTC. This sequence encodes CASSISGQGSYEQYF. Using reference TRBV19 and TRBJ2-7 for the parts outside the CDR3, the full variable domain is DGGITQSPKYLFRKEGQNVTLSCEQNLNHDAMYWYRQDPGQGLRLIYYSQIVNDFQKGDIAEGYSVSREKKESFPLTVTSAQKNPTAFYLCASSISGQGSYEQYFGPGTRLTVT.

The CDR3 loop is CSVDPGLSTDTQYF. The CDR3 region has the DNA TGCAGCGTGGATCCGGGACTTAGCACAGATACGCAGTATTTT. The rearrangement uses TRBV29-1 and TRBJ2-3, with a tentative D call TRBD2 (6 bases). Germline-derived CDR1 and CDR2 are SQVTM and ANQGSEA. The CDR3 is 14 amino acids. The germline V and J ends were trimmed by 6 bases and 0 bases, with 13 bases remaining between them.

V usage is TRBV5-5 and J usage is TRBJ1-3; tentatively, D is TRBD1 (5 bases). The V and J ends lost 4 bases and 2 bases respectively, with 16 bases between them. This CDR3 contains 16 residues. Looked up from germline, CDR1 is SGHKS and CDR2 is YYEKEE (reference sequence). The CDR3 DNA sequence: TGTGCCAGCAGCCCCCGGATAGGGGATCCTGGAAACACCATATATTTT. Residues: CASSPRIGDPGNTIYF.

The genes are TRBV9 and TRBJ2-3; TRBD2 might be the D (5 bases). Germline loops: CDR1 SGDLS, CDR2 YYNGEE. The CDR3 length is 14 residues. V was trimmed by 0 bases and J by 9 bases, leaving 14 bases between them. The CDR3 bases are TGTGCCAGCAGCGTAGGGCTAGCCGTCGAGACGCAGTATTTT. This encodes CASSVGLAVETQYF.